What follows describes a single T cell receptor (beta chain). The antigen is not known. The data were taken from a study of T cell responses to AZD1222 COVID-19 vaccine. Study-wide context: Combined were second doses at about 4 or about 12 weeks.

Germline trimming cut 7 bases from V and 4 bases from J; bases unmatched to any gene: 9. This CDR3 spans 16 amino acids. Germline CDR1 and CDR2: LNHDA and SQIVND (reference sequence). Study results and limitations: Among the donors, most were white British and more were female, and clonal diversity was possibly underestimated. Of spike-specific TCRs, nearly half reportedly target regions left unmutated in variants.

Only in-frame clones appear in the TCRdb table, and some are missing; sequencing was by immunoSEQ multiplex PCR. The table records 100,000 to 150,000 clones, about 90% of them present only once. The sequence was obtained from an adult in good health. The rearrangement uses TRBV19 and TRBJ2-2, with 10 nucleotides matching TRBD1. This specimen was peripheral blood, taken on day 0 of AZD1222 vaccination. CDR3 nucleotides: TGTGCCAGTAACTCCGACAGGGGGCAGAGCACCGGGGAGCTGTTTTTT. Translation: CASNSDRGQSTGELFF.